The clone carrying this TCR beta chain has ten or more counts. What it binds is not known. PBMCs were isolated by Ficoll-Paque density gradient centrifugation, using more than 8.5 ml of fresh peripheral blood as the starting material. This record comes from a study of Graves' ophthalmopathy and Graves' hyperthyroidism. Study-wide points: A 13-signature model separated ophthalmopathy from stable hyperthyroidism, reaching around 88% sensitivity and almost 82% specificity cross-validated.

The CDR3 is 14 residues long. Trimming removed 6 bases from V and 5 bases from J, with 16 bases in between. Per the germline V gene, CDR1 is MDHEN and CDR2 is SYDVKM. Amplification of TCR beta CDR3 regions used RNA transcripts. The authors performed first-round RT-PCR with HTBI primers and then a second-round multiplex PCR. From the multiplex PCR reads, TCRdb called clonotypes with MiXCR, one entry per CDR3 protein. The sample has a few hundred thousand distinct CDR3 sequences, 17% seen once. The sequenced sample was peripheral blood. The rearrangement links TRBV28 to TRBJ2-5; D might be TRBD1 (6 bases). This sequence originates from an adult woman with stable Graves' hyperthyroidism. The CDR3 DNA is TGTGCCAGCAGGCCCGGGACATCCTATGAGACCCAGTACTTC. It translates to CASRPGTSYETQYF.